A single sample gave rise to the 7 T cell receptor beta chains below, sequenced in a study of response to subunit inactivated influenza vaccine. In TCRdb, the RT-PCR reads were re-called with MiXCR into one record per CDR3 protein. The sample contains approximately 480,000 distinct CDR3 sequences, 9.5% to 13% of which appear only once. Here the sequenced sample was PBMCs from blood, taken around seven weeks after vaccination. These receptors originate from a man aged 50 to 60 who received an inactivated influenza vaccine.

As DNA, the CDR3 is TGTGCCAGCAGACGCCAGGGACAGAATAATTCACCCCTCCACTTT. This codes for CASRRQGQNNSPLHF. The rearrangement links TRBV28 to TRBJ1-6, with 7 bases identical to TRBD1. Germline V gives CDR1 MDHEN, CDR2 SYDVKM. This CDR3 comprises 15 residues. The ends lost 6 bases at V and 5 bases at J; junction bases unmatched: 7.

This clonotype came up many times. The chain has TRBV5-1 and TRBJ2-5; TRBD2 might be the D (5 bases). This CDR3 region has 14 residues. Germline values: CDR1 SGHRS, CDR2 YFSETQ. V was shortened by 1 base and J by 0 bases, with 7 bases between the two germline ends. The CDR3, as DNA: TGCGCCAGCAGCTTGAGAGCGGACCAAGAGACCCAGTACTTC. Translating gives CASSLRADQETQYF.

This clonotype came up many times. The rearrangement joins TRBV7-9 to TRBJ1-2; the match to TRBD1 covers 7 bases. The CDR3 contains 13 residues. Germline V gene data show CDR1 as SEHNR and CDR2 as FQNEAQ (reference sequence). With 5 bases clipped from V and 4 bases from J, the junction kept 4 bases outside the gene matches. CDR3 sequence: CASSPGQTYGYTF. For the CDR3, the DNA is TGTGCCAGCAGCCCGGGACAGACCTATGGCTACACCTTC.

This chain links TRBV6-2 or TRBV6-3 with TRBJ2-2; no firm D call. Trimming cost V 6 bases and J 6 bases, with 11 bases left between them. The CDR3 is made up of 13 amino acids. Germline-derived CDR1 and CDR2 are MNHEY and SVGEGT. CDR3 protein: CASSYAWPGELFF. The CDR3 nucleotides read TGTGCCAGCAGCTACGCGTGGCCCGGGGAGCTGTTTTTT.

This clonotype appeared many times. The V gene is TRBV12-3 or TRBV12-4, the J gene TRBJ2-5; D not resolved. Trimming stripped 3 bases from V and 5 bases from J, with 13 bases between. The CDR3 has 14 amino acids. CDR3 in DNA: TGTGCCAGCAGTTTTCCCCCCCCACGTGAGACCCAGTACTTC. This encodes CASSFPPPRETQYF.

In its sample, this clonotype was seen many times. V is TRBV12-3 or TRBV12-4 and J is TRBJ2-1; no clear D gene. There are 14 residues in the CDR3. Trimming left V 2 bases short and J 2 bases short, with 7 bases between. The chain's CDR3 is CASSLWKTYNEQFF. CDR3 nucleotides: TGTGCCAGCAGTTTATGGAAAACCTACAATGAGCAGTTCTTC.

The table lists this clonotype with many counts. This rearrangement joins TRBV4-3 to TRBJ2-7; TRBD1 matches at 10 bases. The CDR3 has 17 amino acids. J gave up 2 bases and V 3 bases, and 10 bases lay outside the gene matches. From germline, CDR1 is LGHNA and CDR2 YSLEER. Here the CDR3 reads CASSHVLAGTGAYEQYF. The CDR3 DNA reads as TGCGCCAGCAGCCACGTACTCGCAGGGACAGGGGCCTACGAGCAGTACTTC.